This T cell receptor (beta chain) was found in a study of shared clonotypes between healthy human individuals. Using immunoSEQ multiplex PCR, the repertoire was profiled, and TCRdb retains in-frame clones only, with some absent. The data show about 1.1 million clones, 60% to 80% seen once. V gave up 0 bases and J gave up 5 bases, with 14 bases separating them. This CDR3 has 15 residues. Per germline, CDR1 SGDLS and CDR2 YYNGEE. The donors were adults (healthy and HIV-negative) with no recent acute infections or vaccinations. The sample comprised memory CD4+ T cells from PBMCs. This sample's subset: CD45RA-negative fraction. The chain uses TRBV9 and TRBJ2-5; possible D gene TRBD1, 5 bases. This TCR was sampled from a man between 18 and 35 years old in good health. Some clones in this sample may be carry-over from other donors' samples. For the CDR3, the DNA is TGTGCCAGCAGCGTAGATCAGGGTTTGGGGGAGACCCAGTACTTC. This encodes CASSVDQGLGETQYF.